The 29 T cell receptor beta chains listed next were all sequenced from one sample in a study of regulatory T cells in long-lasting Graves disease. To make TCR beta libraries, researchers used iRepertoire HTBI primers and Arm-PCR of CDR3 regions. One entry per CDR3 protein results from TCRdb running MiXCR on the multiplex PCR reads. The sample yields 350,000 to 500,000 distinct CDR3 sequences, less than 20% seen once. Described time point: newly diagnosed GD, antithyroid drugs for less than 3 months. PBMC-extracted RNA yielded the TCR library. The same data also went into a second study, on T cells in Graves' hyperthyroidism and ophthalmopathy.

Specimen: peripheral blood mononuclear cells (PBMCs), collected at new diagnosis, from a patient treated with antithyroid drugs. The receptors stem from a young woman with Graves disease.

This clonotype was found many times. This chain connects TRBV6-1 to TRBJ2-6, with D perhaps matching TRBD2 (6 bases). The germline V gene encodes CDR1 MNHNS and CDR2 SASEGT. The CDR3 has 16 amino acids. Trimming shortened V by 6 bases and J by 0 bases, and 12 bases separated the two germline ends. In DNA form, the CDR3 reads TGTGCCAGCAGGTTCGTGGGAGGCTCTGGGGCCAACGTCCTGACTTTC. Translation: CASRFVGGSGANVLTF.

Remarks on this clonotype: Germline and junction disagree at one end, which may indicate a read error. V and J are TRBV3-1 and TRBJ2-1, with TRBD2 matching 11 bases. This CDR3 has 16 amino acids. Germline CDR1 and CDR2: LGHDT and YNNKEL (reference sequence). In DNA form, the CDR3 reads TGTGCCAGCAGCCCCTTTCTAGCGGGAGGCTACAATGAGCAGTCCTTC. It translates to CASSPFLAGGYNEQSF.

This clonotype was seen only a few times. The V gene is TRBV5-1, the J gene TRBJ1-6; TRBD1 aligns across 10 bases. The CDR3 has 15 amino acids. Trimming at V came to 2 bases and at J to 7 bases, leaving 3 bases not matched to a gene. Germline CDR1 reads SGHRS; CDR2 reads YFSETQ. CDR3 region: CASSLWDRGNSPLHF. The DNA for the CDR3 is TGCGCCAGCAGCTTATGGGACAGGGGAAATTCACCCCTCCACTTT.

In this sample, this clonotype turned up many times. The V gene is TRBV28, the J gene TRBJ1-5, with D possibly TRBD1 on 5 matching bases. Germline CDR1 and CDR2: MDHEN and SYDVKM. Trimming cost V 8 bases and J 5 bases, with 19 bases left between them. The CDR3 extends over 15 amino acids. In DNA form, the CDR3 reads TGTGCCAGCTCCGGGTCCCGGGACGGTCATCAGCCCCAGCATTTT. This gives the protein CASSGSRDGHQPQHF.

The chain uses TRBV9 and TRBJ2-2; 9 nucleotides line up with TRBD2. CDR3 length: 16 amino acids. V gave up 0 bases and J gave up 6 bases; unmatched junction bases: 6. Per germline, CDR1 SGDLS and CDR2 YYNGEE. The CDR3 bases are TGTGCCAGCAGCGTAGGGACTAGCGAAATTCCCGGGGAGCTGTTTTTT. Residues: CASSVGTSEIPGELFF.

About this clonotype: A much larger clone sits a single nucleotide away, making a read error possible. The chain is built from TRBV7-9 and TRBJ2-7; 10 nucleotides align to TRBD2. V gave up 5 bases and J gave up 7 bases; unmatched junction bases: 17. The CDR3 consists of 17 residues. Per germline, CDR1 SEHNR and CDR2 FQNEAQ (reference sequence). The CDR3 DNA is TGTGCCAGCAGCGGTCGTAGCGGGGGGAGCTCCTACAATGAGCAGTACTTC. The encoded protein is CASSGRSGGSSYNEQYF.

This clonotype was counted at least ten times. The chain employs TRBV27 and TRBJ2-7, with 8 positions matching TRBD1. V shed 5 bases and J 3 bases; nucleotides not matched to a gene: 6. CDR3 length: 14 residues. Germline CDR1 and CDR2: MNHEY and SMNVEV (reference sequence). This chain's CDR3 is CASSTGQGLYEQYF. In DNA, the CDR3 is TGTGCCAGCAGTACAGGACAGGGCCTCTACGAGCAGTACTTC.

This clonotype was detected many times. V is TRBV18 and J is TRBJ2-3, with D possibly matching TRBD2 (6 bases). The CDR3 has 12 amino acids. The V gene lost 8 bases and the J gene lost 0 bases, with 6 bases spanning the gap. The germline V gene has CDR1 KGHSH and CDR2 LQKENI. The CDR3 here is CASSGSTDTQYF. The CDR3 region has the DNA TGTGCCAGCAGCGGGAGCACAGATACGCAGTATTTT. Supplemented by reference TRBV18 and TRBJ2-3, the full variable domain reads NAGVMQNPRHLVRRRGQEARLRCSPMKGHSHVYWYRQLPEEGLKFMVYLQKENIIDESGMPKERFSAEFPKEGPSILRIQQVVRGDSAAYFCASSGSTDTQYFGPGTRLTVL.

The chain uses TRBV5-8 and TRBJ1-5; 7 bases are shared with TRBD1. The trim removed 3 bases at V and 8 bases at J, leaving 14 bases unmatched. The CDR3 extends over 16 amino acids. The germline CDR1 and CDR2 sequences are SGHTS and YDEGEE. Written as DNA, the CDR3 is TGTGCCAGCAGCTCCCAAGGGACACCCAGGGGGGAGCCCCAGCATTTT. Amino acid sequence: CASSSQGTPRGEPQHF.

This clonotype was observed at least ten times. The chain couples TRBV5-1 to TRBJ2-1, with D maybe TRBD2 (7 bases). The CDR3 has 16 amino acids. The V end lost 3 bases, the J end lost 8 bases, and 21 bases lay between the germline ends. Per germline, CDR1 SGHRS and CDR2 YFSETQ. The CDR3 here is CASSSLGGGAGDEQFF. Here the CDR3 DNA reads TGCGCCAGCAGCTCCCTTGGGGGGGGAGCAGGGGATGAGCAGTTCTTC.

This clonotype was counted between two and nine times. The V call is TRBV6-2 or TRBV6-3, the J call TRBJ2-3; D not certain. The CDR3 extends over 12 amino acids. V was cut by 7 bases and J by 4 bases, with 9 bases left in between. Germline V gene data show CDR1 as MNHEY and CDR2 as SVGEGT. CDR3: CASTFSADTQYF. The CDR3 DNA follows: TGTGCCAGCACTTTTTCAGCAGATACGCAGTATTTT.

CDR3 region: CASSLAGETNEQYF. The CDR3 nucleotides read TGTGCCAGCAGCTTGGCGGGAGAAACTAACGAGCAGTACTTC. The rearrangement joins TRBV11-3 to TRBJ2-7; 7 bases are shared with TRBD2. J was trimmed by 5 bases and V by 3 bases; bases with no gene match: 7. The CDR3 spans 14 residues. The germline V gene has CDR1 SGHNT and CDR2 YENEEA.

V is TRBV28 and J is TRBJ2-5; D possibly corresponds to TRBD2 (6 bases). Germline assignment: CDR1 MDHEN and CDR2 SYDVKM. CDR3 length equals 14 residues. V dropped 8 bases and J dropped 5 bases, with 18 bases sitting between them. The CDR3 DNA sequence: TGTGCCAGCTACACTAGCAGGAGGAGTGAGACCCAGTACTTC. Residues: CASYTSRRSETQYF.

Only a few counts were recorded for this clonotype. In DNA, the CDR3 is TGTGCCAGCAGTTTATTTGGACAGAACTTCTATGGCTACACCTTC. It is translated as CASSLFGQNFYGYTF. The chain employs TRBV27 and TRBJ1-2; the D gene is possibly TRBD1 (6 bases). This CDR3 has 15 residues. Trimming removed 1 base at V and 4 bases at J, with 13 bases between. From germline, CDR1 is MNHEY and CDR2 SMNVEV (reference sequence).

The chain recombines TRBV19 with TRBJ2-7, with 9 bases matching TRBD2. CDR3 length: 17 amino acids. Germline lookup yields CDR1 LNHDA and CDR2 SQIVND (reference sequence). J gave up 4 bases and V 6 bases, and 16 bases lay outside the gene matches. CDR3 bases: TGTGCCAGTAGCCAAATAGGGCCTAGCGGGACACCATACGAGCAGTACTTC. It translates to CASSQIGPSGTPYEQYF.

This clonotype was detected many times. The V call is TRBV27, the J call TRBJ2-1; 7 bases are shared with TRBD2. Losses at the gene ends were 6 bases for V and 1 base for J; bases not matched to a gene: 6. CDR1 MNHEY and CDR2 SMNVEV come from the germline V gene (reference sequence). The CDR3 runs 15 residues. The CDR3 DNA is TGTGCCAGCAGGACCCGGGGAGGGTCCTACAATGAGCAGTTCTTC. This codes for CASRTRGGSYNEQFF.

This chain links TRBV5-1 with TRBJ2-7; D call uncertain. V lost 0 bases, J lost 3 bases, and 7 bases lay in between. The CDR3 totals 13 residues. Germline-derived CDR1 and CDR2 are SGHRS and YFSETQ. CDR3: CASSLEVLYEQYF. CDR3 nucleotides: TGCGCCAGCAGCTTGGAGGTCCTCTACGAGCAGTACTTC.

This clonotype was seen a few times. This chain joins TRBV20-1 and TRBJ2-7; D possibly corresponds to TRBD1 (6 bases). The CDR3 consists of 13 residues. V shed 3 bases and J shed 2 bases, with 11 bases lying between them. CDR1 is DFQATT and CDR2 is SNEGSKA in the germline V gene (reference sequence). The CDR3 nucleotides are TGCAGTGCTAGGACAGGCTTACCCTACGAGCAGTACTTC. This codes for CSARTGLPYEQYF.

The chain carries TRBV20-1 and TRBJ1-5; 8 bases match TRBD1. V shed 3 bases, J shed 6 bases, and the junction held 10 bases outside the gene matches. Germline CDR1 DFQATT, CDR2 SNEGSKA (reference sequence). The CDR3 has 15 residues. The CDR3 region is CSASSGTGNLQPQHF. Here the CDR3 DNA reads TGCAGTGCTAGTTCTGGGACAGGAAACCTTCAGCCCCAGCATTTT.

As for this clonotype: A much bigger clone sits one base away, suggesting this may be a read error. V is TRBV2 and J is TRBJ1-2; D possibly corresponds to TRBD1 (5 bases). Trimming removed 6 bases from V and 7 bases from J, with 18 bases in between. CDR1 SNHLY and CDR2 FYNNEI come from the germline V gene. The CDR3 extends over 14 amino acids. CDR3 region: CASSRLGKGVGYTF. CDR3 DNA: TGTGCCAGCAGCCGACTAGGGAAAGGGGTTGGCTACACCTTC.

Turning to this clonotype: This may arise from a read error, as a much more abundant clone is one base away. The chain employs TRBV20-1 and TRBJ2-1; D is possibly TRBD2 (6 bases). CDR1 is DFQATT, CDR2 SNEGSKA, per germline (reference sequence). V was trimmed by 6 bases and J by 10 bases, leaving 19 bases between them. The CDR3 loop spans 13 amino acids. DNA for the CDR3: TGCAGTGCAGCGGAGACTAGTTACTACGAGCAGTTCTTC. Residues: CSAAETSYYEQFF.

This clonotype appeared many times. The rearrangement uses TRBV12-3 or TRBV12-4 and TRBJ2-5, with 10 nucleotides matching TRBD2. This CDR3 is 15 amino acids long. After removal of 5 bases from V and 2 bases from J, the junction contained 5 bases not matched to a gene. CDR3 in amino acids: CASSGSGRVQETQYF. The CDR3 DNA is TGTGCCAGCAGTGGAAGCGGGAGGGTACAAGAGACCCAGTACTTC.

On this clonotype itself: A read error may explain this, as a much larger clone is one base away. V and J are TRBV6-2 or TRBV6-3 and TRBJ2-1; D unresolved. In germline, CDR1 is MNHEY, CDR2 SVGEGT. With 3 bases removed from V and 6 bases from J, the gap between germline ends came to 12 bases. There are 14 residues in the CDR3. The CDR3 sequence is CASSYLPDSNEQFF. The CDR3 region has the DNA TGTGCCAGCAGTTATCTTCCAGACTCCAATGAGCAGTTCTTC.

The table lists this clonotype with many counts. The chain uses TRBV20-1 and TRBJ1-1; 7 bases align to TRBD1. Unmatched junction bases numbered 20, after V lost 6 bases and J lost 10 bases. CDR3 length: 15 residues. Germline lookup yields CDR1 DFQATT and CDR2 SNEGSKA (reference sequence). CDR3 amino acids: CSALWTGRTLQGAFF. The CDR3 nucleotides read TGCAGTGCCCTCTGGACAGGCCGCACCCTCCAGGGAGCTTTCTTT.

This clonotype has a handful of counts. The chain couples TRBV19 to TRBJ1-5; TRBD1 agrees at 7 bases. The ends lost 5 bases at V and 2 bases at J; junction bases unmatched: 6. Germline loops: CDR1 LNHDA, CDR2 SQIVND (reference sequence). This CDR3 is built from 15 residues. The CDR3 DNA is TGTGCCAGTAGTTCACAGGGGACTCGCAATCAGCCCCAGCATTTT. Encoded protein: CASSSQGTRNQPQHF.

The V gene is TRBV20-1, the J gene TRBJ2-1, with 10 bases lining up with TRBD2. The CDR3 contains 14 residues. From germline, CDR1 is DFQATT and CDR2 SNEGSKA (reference sequence). The J segment lost 5 bases and the V segment lost 5 bases, leaving 6 bases of the junction unmatched. The CDR3 bases are TGCAGTGCTGTAGCGGGAGGACCCCACAATGAGCAGTTCTTC. The encoded protein is CSAVAGGPHNEQFF.

This clonotype appeared many times. This rearrangement joins TRBV7-6 to TRBJ1-6, with 9 bases fitting TRBD1. Germline values: CDR1 SGHVS, CDR2 FNYEAQ. This CDR3 comprises 15 residues. V was pared by 4 bases and J by 7 bases, with 5 bases of the junction left unmatched. The CDR3 is CASSWGQGRNSPLHF. DNA for the CDR3: TGTGCCAGCAGCTGGGGACAGGGTAGAAATTCACCCCTCCACTTT.

The V call is TRBV28, the J call TRBJ1-5; 7 nucleotides align to TRBD1. V lost 6 bases and J lost 2; bases outside the gene matches: 10. CDR1 MDHEN and CDR2 SYDVKM come from the germline V gene. This CDR3 comprises 16 residues. The CDR3 coding sequence is TGTGCCAGCAGACAGGGGACGCGGGGGGGCAATCAGCCCCAGCATTTT. This gives the protein CASRQGTRGGNQPQHF. Looking up the rest from reference TRBV28 and TRBJ1-5 gives the full variable domain: DVKVTQSSRYLVKRTGEKVFLECVQDMDHENMFWYRQDPGLGLRLIYFSYDVKMKEKGDIPEGYSVSREKKERFSLILESASTNQTSMYLCASRQGTRGGNQPQHFGDGTRLSIL.

This clonotype was found a few times. This chain connects TRBV25-1 to TRBJ2-1, with unresolved D. CDR1 and CDR2 from the germline V gene are MGHDK and SYGVNS. Trimming pared 0 bases from V and 6 bases from J, leaving 3 bases between. CDR3 length equals 12 residues. CDR3 sequence reads: CASSEYINEQFF. The CDR3 DNA is TGTGCCAGCAGTGAATATATCAATGAGCAGTTCTTC.